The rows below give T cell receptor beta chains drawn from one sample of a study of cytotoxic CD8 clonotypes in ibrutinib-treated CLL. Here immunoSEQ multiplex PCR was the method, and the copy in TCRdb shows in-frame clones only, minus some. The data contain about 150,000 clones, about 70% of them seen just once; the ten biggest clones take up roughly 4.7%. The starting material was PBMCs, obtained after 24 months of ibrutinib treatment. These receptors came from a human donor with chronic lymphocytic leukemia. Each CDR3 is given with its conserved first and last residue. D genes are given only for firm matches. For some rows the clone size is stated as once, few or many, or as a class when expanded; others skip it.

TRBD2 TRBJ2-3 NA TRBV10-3 CATVAGEDTQYF TGTGCCACCGTAGCGGGAGAGGATACGCAGTATTTT
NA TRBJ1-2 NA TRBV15 CATSRDGGSYTF TGTGCCACCAGCAGAGATGGGGGGAGCTACACCTTC
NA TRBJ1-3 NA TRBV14 CASSQDLGDTIYF TGTGCCAGCAGCCAAGATTTGGGGGACACCATATATTTT
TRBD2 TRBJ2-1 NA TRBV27 CASSLGPGTSGHEQFF TGTGCCAGCAGTTTGGGACCCGGGACTAGCGGCCATGAGCAGTTCTTC
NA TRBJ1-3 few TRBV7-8 CASSLVGGSGNTIYF TGTGCCAGCAGCTTAGTCGGGGGGTCTGGAAACACCATATATTTT
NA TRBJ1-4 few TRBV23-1 CASPFVGGANEKLFF TGCGCCAGCCCCTTCGTTGGCGGGGCTAATGAAAAACTGTTTTTT
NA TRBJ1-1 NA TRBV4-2 CASSQAPGHTEAFF TGTGCCAGCAGCCAAGCCCCGGGACACACTGAAGCTTTCTTT
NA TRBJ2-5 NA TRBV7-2 CASSLLGLRETQYF TGTGCCAGCAGCTTATTGGGACTCCGGGAGACCCAGTACTTC
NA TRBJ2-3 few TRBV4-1 CASSQEGDTQYF TGCGCCAGCAGCCAAGAGGGGGATACGCAGTATTTT
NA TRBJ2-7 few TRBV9 CASSVSGWGYEQYF TGTGCCAGCAGCGTCAGCGGGTGGGGGTACGAGCAGTACTTC
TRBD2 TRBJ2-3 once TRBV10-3 CATQTSGDTDTQYF TGTGCCACCCAGACTAGCGGAGACACAGATACGCAGTATTTT
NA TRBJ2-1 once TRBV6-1 CASTGNSYNEQFF TGTGCCAGCACGGGCAACTCCTACAATGAGCAGTTCTTC
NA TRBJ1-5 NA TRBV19 CASSRRNQPQHF TGTGCCAGTAGTAGACGAAATCAGCCCCAGCATTTT
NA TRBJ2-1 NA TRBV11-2 CASSLDGGTNEQFF TGTGCCAGCAGCTTAGATGGGGGGACAAATGAGCAGTTCTTC
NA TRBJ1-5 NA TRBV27 CASRPAPHQPQHF TGTGCCAGCAGGCCAGCTCCCCATCAGCCCCAGCATTTT
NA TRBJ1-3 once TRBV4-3 CASSHRLDSGNTIYF TGCGCCAGCAGCCATCGGCTGGACTCTGGAAACACCATATATTTT
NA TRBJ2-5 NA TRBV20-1 CSAREGETQYF TGCAGTGCTAGAGAGGGGGAGACCCAGTACTTC
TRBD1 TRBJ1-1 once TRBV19 CASSIGQGALRTEAFF TGTGCCAGTAGTATTGGACAGGGGGCCCTGCGGACTGAAGCTTTCTTT
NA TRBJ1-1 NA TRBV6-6 CASSWGPVNTEAFF TGTGCCAGCAGTTGGGGACCGGTGAACACTGAAGCTTTCTTT
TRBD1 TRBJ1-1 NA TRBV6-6 CASSPRQGLSTEAFF TGTGCCAGCAGCCCCAGACAGGGTCTAAGCACTGAAGCTTTCTTT
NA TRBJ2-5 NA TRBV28 CASTTGSELQETQYF TGTGCCAGCACCACAGGGTCGGAACTCCAAGAGACCCAGTACTTC
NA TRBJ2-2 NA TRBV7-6 CASSPPGSGGTGELFF TGTGCCAGCAGCCCCCCCGGGAGTGGGGGCACCGGGGAGCTGTTTTTT
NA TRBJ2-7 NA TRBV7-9 CASSLWSGQEAEQYF TGTGCCAGCAGCTTATGGTCGGGGCAGGAGGCCGAGCAGTACTTC
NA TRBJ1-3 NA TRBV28 CASTPGGAGNTIYF TGTGCCAGCACCCCGGGGGGGGCTGGAAACACCATATATTTT
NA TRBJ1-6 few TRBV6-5 CASSYTWDIYNSPLHF TGTGCCAGCAGTTACACCTGGGACATCTATAATTCACCCCTCCACTTT
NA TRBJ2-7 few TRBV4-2 CASSQDDHEQYF TGTGCCAGCAGCCAAGATGACCACGAGCAGTACTTC
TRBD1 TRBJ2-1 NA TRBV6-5 CASSTPTGGRNEQFF TGTGCCAGCAGTACCCCGACAGGGGGCAGGAATGAGCAGTTCTTC
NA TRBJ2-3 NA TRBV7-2 CASSLRGLSTDTQYF TGTGCCAGCAGCTTAAGGGGACTTAGCACAGATACGCAGTATTTT
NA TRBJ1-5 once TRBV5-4 CASSLGGSHSNQPQHF TGTGCCAGCAGCCTCGGTGGGAGCCATAGCAATCAGCCCCAGCATTTT
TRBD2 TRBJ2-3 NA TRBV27 CATRLAGTDTQYF TGTGCCACCCGACTAGCGGGCACAGATACGCAGTATTTT
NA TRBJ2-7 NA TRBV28 CASSQSYEQYF TGTGCCAGCAGTCAATCCTACGAGCAGTACTTC
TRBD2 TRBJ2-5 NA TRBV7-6 CASSLVGLAGPGETQYF TGTGCCAGCAGCTTAGTCGGGCTAGCGGGCCCCGGAGAGACCCAGTACTTC
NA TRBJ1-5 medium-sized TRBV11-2 CASSLGGRVGQPQHF TGTGCCAGCAGCTTGGGGGGCAGGGTTGGTCAGCCCCAGCATTTT
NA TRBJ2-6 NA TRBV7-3 CASGTGSGANVLTF TGTGCCAGCGGCACAGGGTCTGGGGCCAACGTCCTGACTTTC
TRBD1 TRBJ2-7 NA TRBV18 CASSPGEGQTYEQYF TGTGCCAGCTCACCTGGAGAGGGACAGACCTACGAGCAGTACTTC
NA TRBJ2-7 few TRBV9 CASSVGVGPYEQYF TGTGCCAGCAGCGTAGGGGTGGGGCCCTACGAGCAGTACTTC
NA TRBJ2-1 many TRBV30 CASSSVHYNEQFF TGTGCCTCATCTAGCGTTCACTACAATGAGCAGTTCTTC
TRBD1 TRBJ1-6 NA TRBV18 CASSPYGGQGVYNSPLHF TGTGCCAGCTCACCATATGGGGGACAGGGGGTCTATAATTCACCCCTCCACTTT
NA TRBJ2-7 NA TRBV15 CATSFPGGVYEQYF TGTGCCACCAGCTTCCCGGGCGGGGTCTACGAGCAGTACTTC
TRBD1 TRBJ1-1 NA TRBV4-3 CASSQDRDSNTEAFF TGCGCCAGCAGCCAGGACCGGGACAGCAACACTGAAGCTTTCTTT
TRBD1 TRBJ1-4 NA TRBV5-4 CASSSQTGINEKLFF TGTGCCAGCAGCTCCCAGACAGGGATTAATGAAAAACTGTTTTTT
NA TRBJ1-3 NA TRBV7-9 CASSLASSGNTIYF TGTGCCAGCAGCTTAGCGAGCTCTGGAAACACCATATATTTT
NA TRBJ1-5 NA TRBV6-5 CASSYRWQPQHF TGTGCCAGCAGTTACCGGTGGCAGCCCCAGCATTTT
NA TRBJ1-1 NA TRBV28 CASSLGPLNTEAFF TGTGCCAGCAGTTTGGGGCCGTTGAACACTGAAGCTTTCTTT
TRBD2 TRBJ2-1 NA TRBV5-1 CASSPGTGGNNEQFF TGCGCCAGCAGCCCCGGAACGGGAGGGAACAATGAGCAGTTCTTC
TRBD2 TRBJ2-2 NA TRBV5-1 CASSLGAGDTGELFF TGCGCCAGCAGCTTGGGTGCGGGAGACACCGGGGAGCTGTTTTTT
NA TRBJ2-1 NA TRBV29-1 CSAEDNEQFF TGCAGCGCCGAGGACAATGAGCAGTTCTTC